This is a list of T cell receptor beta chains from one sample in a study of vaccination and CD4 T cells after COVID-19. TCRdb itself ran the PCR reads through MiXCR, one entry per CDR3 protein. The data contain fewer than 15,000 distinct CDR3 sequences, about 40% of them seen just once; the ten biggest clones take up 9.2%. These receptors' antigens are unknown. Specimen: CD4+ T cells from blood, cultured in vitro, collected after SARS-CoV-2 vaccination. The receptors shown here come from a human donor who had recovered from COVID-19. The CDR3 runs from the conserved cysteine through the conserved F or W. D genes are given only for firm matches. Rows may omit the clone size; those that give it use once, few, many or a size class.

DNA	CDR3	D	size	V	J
TGCAGTGCTAGCGCAGGGGGTACTCCCGAAGCTTTCTTT	CSASAGGTPEAFF	TRBD1	NA	TRBV20-1	TRBJ1-1
TGTGCCAGCAGCCCCCAGGGTAGCAATCAGCCCCAGCATTTT	CASSPQGSNQPQHF	NA	NA	TRBV7-2	TRBJ1-5
TGCAGTGCCTATGCAGGACTAGATAACAATGAGCAGTTCTTC	CSAYAGLDNNEQFF	TRBD2	few	TRBV20-1	TRBJ2-1
TGTGCCAGCAGCCCCACGGCAAAATCAGAGAACACTGAAGCTTTCTTT	CASSPTAKSENTEAFF	NA	NA	TRBV9	TRBJ1-1
TGTGCCAGCAGCTTAACCTCACAGGGGACCCGGAGTAGGCCCTATGGCTACACCTTC	CASSLTSQGTRSRPYGYTF	TRBD1	NA	TRBV7-9	TRBJ1-2
TGTGCCAGTAGTGTCGGGATGAACAATGAGCAGTTCTTC	CASSVGMNNEQFF	NA	few	TRBV19	TRBJ2-1
TGCAGTGCTAGAGATGCGGCTAGCGGGAGCGATGAGCAGTTCTTC	CSARDAASGSDEQFF	TRBD2	few	TRBV20-1	TRBJ2-1
TGCAGTGCTAGAAGGGAGACAGGGGGTTACCGCACTGAAGCTTTCTTT	CSARRETGGYRTEAFF	TRBD1	NA	TRBV20-1	TRBJ1-1
TGTGCCAGCAGCTCTCGGGGGGGAAACAATGAGCAGTTCTTC	CASSSRGGNNEQFF	TRBD2	NA	TRBV7-2	TRBJ2-1
TGTGCCAGTAGTTTCTCAGGCGGCGATCAGCCCCAGCATTTT	CASSFSGGDQPQHF	NA	few	TRBV19	TRBJ1-5
TGTGCCAGCAGCTCCCTGGGCCGAGTATACGAGCAGTACTTC	CASSSLGRVYEQYF	NA	few	TRBV7-6	TRBJ2-7
TGTGCCAGCAGTGGGGGGCAAGAGACCCAGTACTTC	CASSGGQETQYF	NA	few	TRBV6-2/TRBV6-3	TRBJ2-5
TGTGCCAGCAGACAACAGGTATCCACTGAAGCTTTCTTT	CASRQQVSTEAFF	NA	few	TRBV6-4	TRBJ1-1
TGCAGTGCTAAGGGACAGACCAACACCGGGGAGCTGTTTTTT	CSAKGQTNTGELFF	TRBD1	few	TRBV20-1	TRBJ2-2
TGTGCCAGCAGTTTAGGCCACGAGCAGTACTTC	CASSLGHEQYF	NA	NA	TRBV12-3/TRBV12-4	TRBJ2-7
TGTGCCAGCAGCCCGCGAGGCGGGGGGCTGGATGAGCAGTTCTTC	CASSPRGGGLDEQFF	TRBD2	NA	TRBV7-2	TRBJ2-1
TGCAGTGCTCCACGACTAGTCTTTGGTGAGCAGTTCTTC	CSAPRLVFGEQFF	NA	few	TRBV20-1	TRBJ2-1
TGTGCCATCAGCGATTCCTCGGACAGGGGAGAGCAGTACTTC	CAISDSSDRGEQYF	TRBD1	NA	TRBV10-3	TRBJ2-7
TGCAGTGCTAATCGGGACTACCCTTCTTACTACGAGCAGTACTTC	CSANRDYPSYYEQYF	TRBD2	few	TRBV20-1	TRBJ2-7
TGTGCCAGCAGCACTACCCCCGCGGGGGCAGGTGGAAACACCATATATTTT	CASSTTPAGAGGNTIYF	NA	NA	TRBV7-9	TRBJ1-3
TGTGCCAGCAGTTATCAAGGGGGTCCAGAGACCCAGTACTTC	CASSYQGGPETQYF	NA	NA	TRBV12-3/TRBV12-4	TRBJ2-5
TGCGCCAGCAGCTTGGCCCTAGCGGGAGATCACGCGCAGTACTTC	CASSLALAGDHAQYF	TRBD2	NA	TRBV5-1	TRBJ2-7
TGTGCCAGTAGTCCCCGGGACAGCTATGGCTACACCTTC	CASSPRDSYGYTF	TRBD1	NA	TRBV19	TRBJ1-2